These 17 T cell receptor beta chains share one sample of origin, sequenced in a study of blood T cell repertoires in COVID-19. Assay used: immunoSEQ multiplex PCR; TCRdb lists only in-frame clones, some missing. Among around 60,000 clones listed, 90% were seen once. Sequencing used peripheral blood. The receptors come from an elderly woman with active COVID-19.

This chain links TRBV30 with TRBJ2-6; D gene unclear. The CDR3 has 14 amino acids. Trimming left V 1 base short and J 2 bases short, with 6 bases between. Germline CDR1 GTSNPN, CDR2 SVGIG (reference sequence). The CDR3 coding sequence is TGTGCCTGGAGTGGGTCAGCTGGGGCCAACGTCCTGACTTTC. The encoded protein is CAWSGSAGANVLTF.

The CDR3 coding sequence is TGTGCCATCAGCCAAGACAGCTCCTACGAGCAGTACGTC. The encoded protein is CAISQDSSYEQYV. This sequence joins TRBV10-3 and TRBJ2-7; TRBD1 might be the D (5 bases). Germline-derived CDR1 and CDR2 are ENHRY and SYGVKD. Trimming removed 6 bases from V and 0 bases from J, with 9 bases in between. CDR3 size: 13 residues.

This clone was observed a single time. The chain uses TRBV25-1 and TRBJ1-3; weak D call: TRBD1 (6 bases). Germline CDR1 and CDR2: MGHDK and SYGVNS. Between the trimmed V and J ends, which lost 6 bases and 9 bases, there was a span of 15 bases. The CDR3 is 13 amino acids. For the CDR3, the DNA is TGTGCCAGCAGGGAGCCGGGGGGCAGCACCATATATTTT. It codes for CASREPGGSTIYF.

The V call is TRBV27, the J call TRBJ1-1, with D maybe TRBD1 (5 bases). Looked up from germline, CDR1 is MNHEY and CDR2 is SMNVEV (reference sequence). The length of the CDR3 is 15 residues. Trimming removed 7 bases from V and 4 bases from J, with 19 bases in between. CDR3 bases: TGTGCCAGCACCACGTATTATTCGGGGGTCACTGAAGCTTTCTTT. Residues: CASTTYYSGVTEAFF.

This chain uses TRBV10-2 with TRBJ2-5; 8 bases are shared with TRBD2. The J segment lost 5 bases and the V segment lost 4 bases, leaving 3 bases of the junction unmatched. CDR3 size: 13 residues. Germline CDR1 WSHSY, CDR2 SAAADI. This CDR3 reads CASSVLAGETQYF. In DNA form, the CDR3 reads TGCGCCAGCAGTGTTTTAGCGGGGGAGACCCAGTACTTC.

The rearrangement uses TRBV28 and TRBJ1-2; D unresolved. Germline loops: CDR1 MDHEN, CDR2 SYDVKM. With 6 bases removed from V and 6 bases from J, the gap between germline ends came to 17 bases. The CDR3 extends over 14 amino acids. For the CDR3, the DNA is TGTGCCAGCAGGCATAATTTCGTTTCGGATGGCTACACCTTC. Its translation: CASRHNFVSDGYTF.

In this sample, this clone turned up a few times. CDR3 nucleotides: TGTGCCAGCAGTGCCCACAGATACAATGAGCAGTTCTTC. This codes for CASSAHRYNEQFF. The chain is built from TRBV2 and TRBJ2-1; D is ambiguous. The V and J ends lost 4 bases and 4 bases respectively, with 8 bases between them. The germline gives CDR1 SNHLY, CDR2 FYNNEI. The CDR3 totals 13 residues.

CDR3 nucleotides: TGTGCCAGCAGCTTAGATGTCAGACAGATGTTTAGGAGCTCCTACAATGAGCAGTTCTTC. Translated, it gives CASSLDVRQMFRSSYNEQFF. V gene TRBV11-3 combines with J gene TRBJ2-1; tentatively, D is TRBD1 (5 bases). Trimming left V 0 bases short and J 0 bases short, with 21 bases between. The CDR3 sequence is 20 residues long. Looked up from germline, CDR1 is SGHNT and CDR2 is YENEEA.

The DNA for the CDR3 is TGCGCCAGCAGCCCGCTACCGGGACAGGCTAATTCACCCCTCCACTTT. It is translated as CASSPLPGQANSPLHF. This chain joins TRBV5-1 and TRBJ1-6; 8 nucleotides agree with TRBD1. The CDR3 is 16 residues long. J was trimmed by 6 bases and V by 4 bases; bases with no gene match: 9. The germline V gene has CDR1 SGHRS and CDR2 YFSETQ.

The chain combines TRBV5-1 with TRBJ2-2, with D possibly matching TRBD1 (6 bases). Germline V gives CDR1 SGHRS, CDR2 YFSETQ. V was trimmed by 3 bases and J by 2 bases, leaving 14 bases between them. CDR3 length: 16 amino acids. CDR3 sequence reads: CASSWIPRGNTGELFF. CDR3 DNA: TGCGCCAGCAGCTGGATCCCCAGGGGAAACACCGGGGAGCTGTTTTTT.

This chain uses TRBV29-1 with TRBJ2-5, with TRBD1 identical over 7 bases. V dropped 5 bases and J dropped 0; count of bases not matched to a gene: 15. The CDR3 loop spans 17 amino acids. Per the germline V gene, CDR1 is SQVTM and CDR2 is ANQGSEA. CDR3 nucleotides: TGCAGCGTTCGCCCCTCGCCAGGACAGGAGTACCAAGAGACCCAGTACTTC. This encodes CSVRPSPGQEYQETQYF. The entire variable domain, with the rest obtained from reference TRBV29-1 and TRBJ2-5, is as follows: SAVISQKPSRDICQRGTSLTIQCQVDSQVTMMFWYRQQPGQSLTLIATANQGSEATYESGFVIDKFPISRPNLTFSTLTVSNMSPEDSSIYLCSVRPSPGQEYQETQYFGPGTRLLVL.

The chain employs TRBV28 and TRBJ1-5, with 8 bases lining up with TRBD1. Germline V lookup: CDR1 MDHEN, CDR2 SYDVKM. Unmatched junction bases numbered 11, after V lost 1 base and J lost 6 bases. The CDR3 length is 17 residues. The DNA for the CDR3 is TGTGCCAGCAGTTTATTGGGCAGGGGGCGCGTAGGTCAGCCCCAGCATTTT. It is translated as CASSLLGRGRVGQPQHF. Full variable domain (remainder filled in from reference TRBV28 and TRBJ1-5): DVKVTQSSRYLVKRTGEKVFLECVQDMDHENMFWYRQDPGLGLRLIYFSYDVKMKEKGDIPEGYSVSREKKERFSLILESASTNQTSMYLCASSLLGRGRVGQPQHFGDGTRLSIL.

This chain links TRBV5-6 with TRBJ2-1; 8 bases fit TRBD2. CDR3 length: 16 amino acids. From germline, CDR1 is SGHDT and CDR2 YYEEEE. J was trimmed by 9 bases and V by 5 bases; bases with no gene match: 16. CDR3 sequence: CASRPTETGGESEQFF. CDR3 sequence (DNA): TGTGCCAGCAGACCCACGGAGACGGGAGGGGAGAGTGAGCAGTTCTTC.

The chain uses TRBV5-1 and TRBJ2-3; TRBD1 matches at 10 bases. Germline V lookup: CDR1 SGHRS, CDR2 YFSETQ. There are 15 residues in the CDR3. The V and J ends lost 1 base and 4 bases, in that order; junction bases with no gene match: 3. The CDR3 DNA sequence: TGCGCCAGCAGCTTGTCGGGACAGGGGCCAGATACGCAGTATTTT. Residues: CASSLSGQGPDTQYF. The full variable domain, its missing parts supplied by reference TRBV5-1 and TRBJ2-3, is KAGVTQTPRYLIKTRGQQVTLSCSPISGHRSVSWYQQTPGQGLQFLFEYFSETQRNKGNFPGRFSGRQFSNSRSEMNVSTLELGDSALYLCASSLSGQGPDTQYFGPGTRLTVL.

The CDR3 nucleotides are TGTGCCAGCAGGGAGACACTAGCCTATCGAAACACCATATATTTT. Translated: CASRETLAYRNTIYF. This chain joins TRBV28 and TRBJ1-3; D is unclear. CDR1 MDHEN and CDR2 SYDVKM come from the germline V gene. V was cut by 6 bases and J by 5 bases, with 17 bases left in between. The CDR3 sequence is 15 residues long.

The chain links TRBV7-8 to TRBJ2-7, with D perhaps TRBD2 (7 bases). The germline gives CDR1 SGHVS, CDR2 FQNEAQ. Trimming cost V 8 bases and J 6 bases, with 17 bases left between them. The CDR3 sequence is 13 residues long. DNA for the CDR3: TGTGCCAGCGCTTCGGCAGGGGAGGGCGAGCAGTACGTC. Translating gives CASASAGEGEQYV.

The chain links TRBV5-6 to TRBJ2-5; 7 bases line up with TRBD2. Germline CDR1 and CDR2: SGHDT and YYEEEE. This CDR3 is built from 14 residues. V dropped 3 bases and J dropped 5; count of bases not matched to a gene: 7. The CDR3 here is CASSWEGRRETQYF. DNA of the CDR3: TGTGCCAGCAGCTGGGAGGGTCGGCGGGAGACCCAGTACTTC.